This paragraph covers one T cell receptor (beta chain) sequence. This specimen belongs to a study of blood T cell repertoires in COVID-19. Turning to the study itself: Spain, Italy and the United States supplied samples that represented acute and convalescent COVID-19. Sources were T cells, B-cell-depleted T cells, or PBMCs; the material itself was cDNA or gDNA.

Original methodology: The assay estimated nucleated cells by amplifying reference gene primers. Clones were sequenced by immunoSEQ multiplex PCR, and TCRdb holds only the in-frame ones, with some missing. V, J and clone size are taken as reported in that table, and D and trimming were inferred from the DNA itself. The data hold under 300,000 clones, with 86% observed a single time. The CDR3 consists of 15 residues. Germline V gene sequence: CDR1 MNHEY, CDR2 SMNVEV (reference sequence). V trimming: 0 bases; J trimming: 3 bases; junction bases outside the gene matches: 4. Sequencing input: peripheral blood. This TCR was sampled from a man at least 80 years old with acute or convalescent COVID-19. The chain is built from TRBV27 and TRBJ1-2; 7 nucleotides match TRBD1. The CDR3 nucleotides read TGTGCCAGCAGTTTATCGGTGACAGGGCACTATGGCTACACCTTC. This encodes CASSLSVTGHYGYTF.